This TCR beta chain was sequenced in a study of Graves' ophthalmopathy and Graves' hyperthyroidism. Study as a whole: Before any treatment was given, at initial diagnosis, peripheral blood was collected.

The CDR3 consists of 13 residues. Germline V gene data show CDR1 as MNHEY and CDR2 as SVGAGI. Turning to this clonotype: A read error may produce the germline difference seen at one junction end.

The authors defined stable hyperthyroidism as no ophthalmopathy within 18 months of follow-up. Researchers turned away patients with other autoimmune diseases, uncontrolled infections, pregnancy or lactation. As diagnostic evidence, clinical symptoms, serum thyroxine, TRAb, thyroid ultrasound and orbital computed tomography were relied upon. CDR3 regions of TCR beta were amplified from RNA transcripts. First-round RT-PCR with HTBI primers preceded a second-round multiplex PCR. TCRdb itself ran the multiplex PCR reads through MiXCR, one entry per CDR3 protein. The sample lists hundreds of thousands of distinct CDR3 sequences, over 20% seen once, with about 6.6% in the top ten.

This chain uses TRBV6-5 with TRBJ1-2; 11 bases fit TRBD1. This TCR was sampled from a woman aged 18-29 years with stable Graves' hyperthyroidism. Some clones in this sample may be carry-over from other donors' samples. Sequenced input: peripheral blood. The chain's CDR3 is CASSYSDPGQGGF. The CDR3 region has the DNA TGTGCCAGCAGTTACTCCGACCCGGGACAGGGGGGCTTC.